This T cell receptor (beta chain) stems from a study of blood T cell repertoires in COVID-19. Study summary: Samples representing acute and convalescent COVID-19 were sourced from the United States, Italy and Spain. Sample material is recorded as cDNA or gDNA derived from T cells, B-cell-depleted T cells, or PBMCs.

The CDR3 is 14 residues long. Germline V gene data show CDR1 as SGDLS and CDR2 as YYNGEE. J was trimmed by 7 bases and V by 0 bases; bases with no gene match: 3. In the authors' methods: Using reference gene primer amplification, nucleated cell counts were estimated. The protocol was immunoSEQ multiplex PCR, while the TCRdb copy is restricted to in-frame clones and leaves out a portion. D and trimming were read from the DNA, whereas the V and J calls and clone size are those reported in that table. The repertoire includes about 250,000 clones, around 86% of them detected once, and around 1.5% sits in the top ten. This clone was seen just once. Other nucleotide sequences in the sample specify the same CDR3.

Sequencing input: peripheral blood. The origin of this receptor is a woman in her sixties or seventies who had recovered from COVID-19. The rearrangement links TRBV9 to TRBJ1-4, with TRBD1 matching over 7 bases. CDR3: CASSVDRGGEKLFF. CDR3 nucleotide sequence: TGTGCCAGCAGCGTAGACAGGGGAGGTGAAAAACTGTTTTTT.